These T cell receptor beta chains were read from a single sample in a study of T cell responses to AZD1222 COVID-19 vaccine. Sequencing was performed with immunoSEQ multiplex PCR; in TCRdb, only in-frame clones are kept and a portion is missing. Of some 160,000 clones in the sample, about 88% are singletons; the top ten hold more than 5.5%. Sequencing was performed on peripheral blood, taken on day 0 of AZD1222 vaccination. The receptors originated from an adult in good health. The CDR3 runs from the conserved cysteine through the conserved F or W. D genes are given only for firm matches. The size field is filled for only some rows; it gives once, few, many or a size class.

d_call,j_call,clone_size,v_call,cdr3_nt,cdr3_aa
-,TRBJ1-2,-,TRBV28,TGTGCCAGCAGTCGGGACGGGACTGCCTCTATTGGCTACACCTTC,CASSRDGTASIGYTF
-,TRBJ2-7,-,TRBV28,TGTGCCAGCAGATCACCCCGGGACTGGATCTACGAGCAGTACTTC,CASRSPRDWIYEQYF
TRBD1,TRBJ1-5,-,TRBV15,TGTGCCACCAGCAGAGACAGGGGGAATAGCAATCAGCCCCAGCATTTT,CATSRDRGNSNQPQHF
TRBD2,TRBJ2-1,once,TRBV5-1,TGCGCCAGCAGCTCCCGACTAGCGGGGGGGCAGGCCAATGAGCAGTTCTTC,CASSSRLAGGQANEQFF
-,TRBJ2-5,-,TRBV4-3,TGCGCCAGCAGCCAAGATAGCAGCCAAGAGACCCAGTACTTC,CASSQDSSQETQYF
TRBD1,TRBJ2-7,-,TRBV6-5,TGTGCCAGCGCAGAGGGACAGGGAGCCTTCTACGAGCAGTACTTC,CASAEGQGAFYEQYF
-,TRBJ2-5,-,TRBV11-3,TGTGCCAGCAGCCCTAGGGAGGAGGAGACCCAGTACTTC,CASSPREEETQYF
-,TRBJ1-5,-,TRBV10-3,TGTGCCATCAGTGAGAGCAGGATGGGCAATCAGCCCCAGCATTTT,CAISESRMGNQPQHF
-,TRBJ2-7,-,TRBV7-5,TGTGCAGGCGATTGCCACGAGCAGTACTTC,CAGDCHEQYF
TRBD1,TRBJ2-7,-,TRBV5-1,TGCGCCAGCAGTCCGACAGGGGTCGAGCAGTACTTC,CASSPTGVEQYF
-,TRBJ2-3,once,TRBV30,TGTGCCTGGACCGTAGGAGCTAGAAGCACAGATACGCAGTATTTT,CAWTVGARSTDTQYF
TRBD2,TRBJ2-7,few,TRBV28,TGTGCCAGCAGTTTCACAGCGGGAGCCCCCGAGCAGTACTTC,CASSFTAGAPEQYF
-,TRBJ2-3,-,TRBV19,TGTGCCAGTAGTATTATTAGGGGGAGTAGCACAGATACGCAGTATTTT,CASSIIRGSSTDTQYF
-,TRBJ1-1,-,TRBV5-4,TGTGCCAGCAGCTTAACAGCGAACACTGAAGCTTTCTTT,CASSLTANTEAFF
TRBD1,TRBJ1-1,-,TRBV7-9,TGTGCCAGCAGCACCACAGGGGCGCCCACTGAAGCTTTCTTT,CASSTTGAPTEAFF
TRBD2,TRBJ2-2,-,TRBV19,TGTGCCAGTAGTTCCCGACTAGCGGGAGGGACCGGGGAGCTGTTTTTT,CASSSRLAGGTGELFF
TRBD1,TRBJ2-1,-,TRBV6-2/TRBV6-3,TGTGCCAGCAGCCCACGGGACAGGGCCTACAATGAGCAGTTCTTC,CASSPRDRAYNEQFF
TRBD2,TRBJ2-4,-,TRBV5-4,TGTGCCAGCGTTGGAGGGCGGGAGGGGAACATTCAGTACTTC,CASVGGREGNIQYF
-,TRBJ1-2,-,TRBV6-5,TGTGCCAGCAGCCTTCGGACACACAACTATGGCTACACCTTC,CASSLRTHNYGYTF
-,TRBJ1-2,-,TRBV6-1,TGTGCCAGCAGTGAACGTAGGGACTCCTATGGCTACACCTTC,CASSERRDSYGYTF
-,TRBJ1-2,-,TRBV3-1/TRBV3-2,TGTGCCAGCAGCCAAGAGGGTCGGGACTATGGCTACACCTTC,CASSQEGRDYGYTF
-,TRBJ1-2,-,TRBV9,TGTGCCAGCAGCGTAGGGGACTTCGGAGGCTACACCTTC,CASSVGDFGGYTF
TRBD2,TRBJ2-5,-,TRBV7-2,TGTGCCAGCAGCTTAAATGCGGGGGGGCAAGAGACCCAGTACTTC,CASSLNAGGQETQYF
-,TRBJ1-5,once,TRBV7-2,TGTGCCAGCAGCTTAGGTCCGGGAGTAGACCAGCCCCAGCATTTT,CASSLGPGVDQPQHF
-,TRBJ2-7,-,TRBV2,TGTGCCAGCAGTGACTCACCAGCCGGGTCTTTCTACTCCTACGAGCAGTACTTC,CASSDSPAGSFYSYEQYF
-,TRBJ1-3,-,TRBV6-5,TGTGCCAGCAGTTACGACCGCCGAGAAGAAAACACCATATATTTT,CASSYDRREENTIYF
-,TRBJ1-5,once,TRBV6-5,TGTGCCAGCAGCTGGAGTAGAGCGGGCAATCAGCCCCAGCATTTT,CASSWSRAGNQPQHF
TRBD1,TRBJ2-2,-,TRBV5-1,TGCGCCAGCAGCACGGACAGGGCCTCGAACACCGGGGAGCTGTTTTTT,CASSTDRASNTGELFF
-,TRBJ1-3,-,TRBV9,TGTGCCAGCAGCGTAGCCACTGCCGGAAACACCATATATTTT,CASSVATAGNTIYF
-,TRBJ2-1,-,TRBV5-4,TGTGCCAGCACCCCGGGGAGGTACAATGAGCAGTTCTTC,CASTPGRYNEQFF
TRBD2,TRBJ2-2,-,TRBV3-1/TRBV3-2,TGTGCCAGCAGCCCAAGCGGGGGCACCGGGGAGCTGTTTTTT,CASSPSGGTGELFF
TRBD1,TRBJ1-6,-,TRBV11-2,TGTGCCAGCAGCCCAGGACAGGCTAATTCACCCCTCCACTTT,CASSPGQANSPLHF
-,TRBJ2-1,-,TRBV7-2,TGTGCCAGCAGCTTTTGGCGGGGTGGGTTCAATGAGCAGTTCTTC,CASSFWRGGFNEQFF
-,TRBJ1-1,-,TRBV28,TGTGCCAGCAGTTCCACCCCGGACAGCTTGAACACTGAAGCTTTCTTT,CASSSTPDSLNTEAFF
TRBD1,TRBJ2-3,-,TRBV7-9,TGTGCCAGCAGTCAGGGGGCTAGCACAGATACGCAGTATTTT,CASSQGASTDTQYF
-,TRBJ2-7,-,TRBV6-5,TGTGCCAGCAGGACCCGCTCCTACGAGCAGTACTTC,CASRTRSYEQYF
-,TRBJ1-2,-,TRBV2,TGTGCCAGCAGGGGCCCGGAGAACTATGGCTACACCTTC,CASRGPENYGYTF
TRBD1,TRBJ2-7,-,TRBV5-1,TGCGCCAGCAGCTCGACGACAGGGCGGCACGAGCAGTACTTC,CASSSTTGRHEQYF
-,TRBJ1-2,-,TRBV28,TGTGCCAGCTCTCCAGGGGCCCTCTATGGCTACACCTTC,CASSPGALYGYTF
-,TRBJ1-5,-,TRBV4-2,TGTGCCAGCAGCCAGGACGGCAATAGCAATCAGCCCCAGCATTTT,CASSQDGNSNQPQHF
-,TRBJ1-2,-,TRBV21-1,TGTGCCAGCAGCGCCGGCTACACCTTC,CASSAGYTF
-,TRBJ1-2,once,TRBV11-1,TGTGCCAGCAGCTTAGCCGAAGGGTTCTATGGCTACACCTTC,CASSLAEGFYGYTF
-,TRBJ2-7,once,TRBV28,TGTGCCACCCTACTCTCGGGTGGCGAGCAGTACTTC,CATLLSGGEQYF
-,TRBJ1-1,-,TRBV15,TGTGCCACCGGGGGAGGGGGTAACACTGAAGCTTTCTTT,CATGGGGNTEAFF
-,TRBJ1-1,-,TRBV19,TGTGCCACCACACCTCGTGTAGGGAACACTGAAGCTTTCTTT,CATTPRVGNTEAFF
-,TRBJ2-7,-,TRBV14,TGTGCCAGCAGCCAGACAGGAGGGGCCGAGCAGTACTTC,CASSQTGGAEQYF
TRBD1,TRBJ1-4,-,TRBV4-2,TGTGCCAGCAGCACCCGACAGGGGTTGGAGGAAAAACTGTTTTTT,CASSTRQGLEEKLFF
-,TRBJ1-1,-,TRBV6-5,TGTGCCAGCAGTTGGGGGTCAAGCAGCACGGTTGAAGCTTTCTTT,CASSWGSSSTVEAFF
TRBD1,TRBJ1-2,many,TRBV28,TGTGCCACCAGGGGGACACCGTTCTACACCTTC,CATRGTPFYTF
-,TRBJ1-2,-,TRBV18,TGTGCCAGCTCACCACCGGGCAGCCTTAACTATGGCTACACCTTC,CASSPPGSLNYGYTF
TRBD1,TRBJ2-7,-,TRBV11-2,TGTGCCAGCAGCGTAGACAGGGGCGAGCAGTACTTC,CASSVDRGEQYF
-,TRBJ1-5,-,TRBV9,TGTGCCAGCAGCGTAGAACCGACAGAGGCAAATCAGCCCCAGCATTTT,CASSVEPTEANQPQHF
-,TRBJ2-1,few,TRBV2,TGTGCCAGCAGTGATTTCAGTTTTCGCGACGCATATGAGCAGTTCTTC,CASSDFSFRDAYEQFF
-,TRBJ1-1,-,TRBV5-1,TGCGCCAGCAGCTTGGAGGCAGGGAGGGGAGAAGCTTTCTTT,CASSLEAGRGEAFF
-,TRBJ2-5,-,TRBV18,TGTGCCAGCTCACCTCAGGGCAAGTCGGGTCTCGGGACCCAGTACTTC,CASSPQGKSGLGTQYF
-,TRBJ1-1,-,TRBV19,TGTGCCAGTAGTATGAGGGATAAAGAAGCTTTCTTT,CASSMRDKEAFF
TRBD2,TRBJ2-1,-,TRBV9,TGTGCCAGCAGCCCCCAAATCGGGTCCGGGACTAGCGGATACAATGAGCAGTTCTTC,CASSPQIGSGTSGYNEQFF
TRBD1,TRBJ1-2,-,TRBV6-2/TRBV6-3,TGTGCCAGCAGTCCCCCCCCGGACAGGGGAAGCTATGGCTACACCTTC,CASSPPPDRGSYGYTF
TRBD2,TRBJ2-1,-,TRBV9,TGTGCCAGCAGCCCGGGGGGGTCTCGGAACAATGAGCAGTTCTTC,CASSPGGSRNNEQFF
TRBD1,TRBJ1-5,-,TRBV28,TGTGCCAGCAGTCTAATAGGACAGGGCAGGCGACAGCCCCAGCATTTT,CASSLIGQGRRQPQHF